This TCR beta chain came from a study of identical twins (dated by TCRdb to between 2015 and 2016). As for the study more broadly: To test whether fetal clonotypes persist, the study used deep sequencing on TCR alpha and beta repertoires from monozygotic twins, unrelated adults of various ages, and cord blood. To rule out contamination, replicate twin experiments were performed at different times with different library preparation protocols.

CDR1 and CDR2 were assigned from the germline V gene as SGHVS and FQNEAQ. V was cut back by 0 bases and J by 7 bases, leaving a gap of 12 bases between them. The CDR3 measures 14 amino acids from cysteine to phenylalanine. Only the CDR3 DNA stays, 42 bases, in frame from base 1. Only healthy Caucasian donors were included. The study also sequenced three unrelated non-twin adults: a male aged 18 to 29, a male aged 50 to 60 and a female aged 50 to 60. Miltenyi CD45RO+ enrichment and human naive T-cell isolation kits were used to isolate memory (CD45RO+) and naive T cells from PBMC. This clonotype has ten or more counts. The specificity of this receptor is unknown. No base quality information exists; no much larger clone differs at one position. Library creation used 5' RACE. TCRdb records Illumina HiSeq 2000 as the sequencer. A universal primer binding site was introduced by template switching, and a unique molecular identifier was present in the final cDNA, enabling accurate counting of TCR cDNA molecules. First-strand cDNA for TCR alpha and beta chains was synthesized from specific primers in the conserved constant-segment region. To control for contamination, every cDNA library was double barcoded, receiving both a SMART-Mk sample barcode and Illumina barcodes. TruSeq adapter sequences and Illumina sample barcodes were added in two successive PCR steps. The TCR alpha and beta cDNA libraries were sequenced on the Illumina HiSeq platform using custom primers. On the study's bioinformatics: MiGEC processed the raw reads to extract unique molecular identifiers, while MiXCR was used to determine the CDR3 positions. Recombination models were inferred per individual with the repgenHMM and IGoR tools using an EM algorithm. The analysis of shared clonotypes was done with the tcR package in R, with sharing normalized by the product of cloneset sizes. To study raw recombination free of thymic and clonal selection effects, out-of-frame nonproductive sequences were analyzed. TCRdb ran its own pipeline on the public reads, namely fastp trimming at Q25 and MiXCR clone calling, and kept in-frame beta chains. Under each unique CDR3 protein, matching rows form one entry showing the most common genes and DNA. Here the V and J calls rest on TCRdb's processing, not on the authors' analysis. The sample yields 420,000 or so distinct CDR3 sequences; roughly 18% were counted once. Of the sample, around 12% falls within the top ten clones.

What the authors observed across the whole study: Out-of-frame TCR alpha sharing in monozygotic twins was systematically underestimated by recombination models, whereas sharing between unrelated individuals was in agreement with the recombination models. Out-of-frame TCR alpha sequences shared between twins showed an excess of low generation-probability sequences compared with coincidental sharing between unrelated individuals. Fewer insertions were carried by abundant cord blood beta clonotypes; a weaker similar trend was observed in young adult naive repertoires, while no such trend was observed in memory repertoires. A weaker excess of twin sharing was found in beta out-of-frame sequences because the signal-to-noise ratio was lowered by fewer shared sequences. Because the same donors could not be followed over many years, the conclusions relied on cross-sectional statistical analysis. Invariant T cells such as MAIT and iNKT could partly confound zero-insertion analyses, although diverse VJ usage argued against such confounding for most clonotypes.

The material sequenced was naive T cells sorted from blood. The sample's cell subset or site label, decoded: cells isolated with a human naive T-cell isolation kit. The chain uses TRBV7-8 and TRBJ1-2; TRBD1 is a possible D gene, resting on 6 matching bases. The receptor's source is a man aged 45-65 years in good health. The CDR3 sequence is CASSLAMGASGYTF. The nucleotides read TGTGCCAGCAGCTTAGCGATGGGGGCCTCTGGCTACACCTTC. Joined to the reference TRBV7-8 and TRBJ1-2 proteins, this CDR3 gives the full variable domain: GAGVSQSPRYKVAKRGQDVALRCDPISGHVSLFWYQQALGQGPEFLTYFQNEAQLDKSGLPSDRFFAERPEGSVSTLKIQRTQQEDSAVYLCASSLAMGASGYTFGSGTRLTVV.